This entry lists 19 T cell receptor beta chains sequenced from one sample in a study of beta chain features in type 1 diabetes. Regarding the study as a whole: TCRB CDR3 length was moderately but significantly reduced in all four CD4+ subsets of Type 1 diabetes patients.

Antigen specificity for these receptors is unknown. The entirety of the isolated RNA underwent reverse transcription, so expressed TCRB transcripts were sequenced. Method: immunoSEQ multiplex PCR; TCRdb's copy keeps in-frame clones and lacks some. The sample lists over 300,000 clones; roughly 8.8% were seen once. Sequencing used central memory CD4+ T cells from blood. These receptors were obtained from a man aged 25-40 years with type 1 diabetes.

This clone has more than one count but fewer than ten. CDR3 nucleotides: TGTGCCAGCAGCTTAGGTGGACAGTCGGTGTCTGAAGCTTTCTTT. Translating it yields CASSLGGQSVSEAFF. This sequence joins TRBV7-9 and TRBJ1-1; perhaps TRBD1 as D (6 bases). This CDR3 is built from 15 residues. The germline V and J ends were trimmed by 1 base and 6 bases, with 15 bases remaining between them. From germline, CDR1 is SEHNR and CDR2 FQNEAQ (reference sequence).

The chain recombines TRBV18 with TRBJ2-4; either TRBD1 or TRBD2 may supply D (5 bases each). The CDR3 contains 18 residues. Germline assignment: CDR1 KGHSH and CDR2 LQKENI. V lost 3 bases to trimming and J lost 6 bases, with 24 bases between them. The CDR3: CASSPLNTGTGRGNIQYF. CDR3 nucleotides: TGTGCCAGCTCACCCCTAAACACCGGGACCGGACGTGGAAACATTCAGTACTTC.

The V call is TRBV27, the J call TRBJ2-7; TRBD2 matches 9 bases. With 3 bases clipped from V and 4 bases from J, the junction kept 4 bases outside the gene matches. The CDR3 runs to 14 residues. CDR1 is MNHEY, CDR2 SMNVEV, per germline (reference sequence). The CDR3 sequence: CASSFGGGAYEQYF. CDR3 DNA sequence: TGTGCCAGCAGTTTCGGCGGGGGGGCGTACGAGCAGTACTTC.

The chain recombines TRBV7-9 with TRBJ1-6; no definite D call. Trimming took off 1 base at V and 9 bases at J, with 13 bases between the two ends. This CDR3 region has 15 residues. Germline CDR1 reads SEHNR; CDR2 reads FQNEAQ (reference sequence). DNA of the CDR3: TGTGCCAGCAGCTTAGACGCGGGCTACGGTTCACCCCTCCACTTT. It is translated as CASSLDAGYGSPLHF.

The genes are TRBV7-2 and TRBJ1-2; D possibly corresponds to TRBD1 (5 bases). In germline, CDR1 is SGHTA, CDR2 FQGNSA. Trimming left V 5 bases short and J 6 bases short, with 10 bases between. The CDR3 covers 12 residues. The CDR3 region has the DNA TGTGCCAGCAGCCCGGGACGGGATGGCTACACCTTC. Translation gives CASSPGRDGYTF.

V usage is TRBV10-3 and J usage is TRBJ1-2; D perhaps matches TRBD1 (5 bases). CDR3 length equals 12 residues. Trimming stripped 6 bases from V and 4 bases from J, with 9 bases between. CDR1 and CDR2 from the germline V gene are ENHRY and SYGVKD. The CDR3 loop is CAISDTGYGYTF. The CDR3 DNA reads TGTGCCATCAGCGACACAGGCTATGGCTACACCTTC.

About this clone itself: Other DNA variants within this sample encode the same CDR3. The V call is TRBV7-2, the J call TRBJ1-5, with 8 nucleotides matching TRBD1. Per germline, CDR1 SGHTA and CDR2 FQGNSA. The junction had 2 bases not matched to a gene; V was cut back by 5 bases and J by 5 bases. CDR3 size: 13 residues. CDR3 DNA sequence: TGTGCCAGCAGCCCGGACAGGGATCAGCCCCAGCATTTT. It is translated as CASSPDRDQPQHF.

The sample holds a few counts of this clone. The chain recombines TRBV4-1 with TRBJ1-6; D gene uncertain. The germline V gene has CDR1 MGHRA and CDR2 YSYEKL. There are 14 residues in the CDR3. Trimming took 0 bases from V and 8 from J, leaving 8 bases between them. CDR3 bases: TGCGCCAGCAGCCAAGAAGTCAGAGATTCACCCCTCCACTTT. Translation gives CASSQEVRDSPLHF.

The chain joins TRBV5-1 to TRBJ1-2; a weak D match, TRBD1 (5 bases). Looked up from germline, CDR1 is SGHRS and CDR2 is YFSETQ. V gave up 3 bases and J gave up 5 bases, with 17 bases separating them. The CDR3 has 15 residues. CDR3 bases: TGCGCCAGCAGCTCGACAGCTGGACACCCTTATGGCTACACCTTC. It is translated as CASSSTAGHPYGYTF.

This clone was seen only a few times. This chain links TRBV7-2 with TRBJ1-6, with 9 positions matching TRBD1. Germline V gene data show CDR1 as SGHTA and CDR2 as FQGNSA. Trimming removed 5 bases from V and 11 bases from J; junction bases left unmatched: 4. The CDR3 runs to 13 residues. In DNA, the CDR3 is TGTGCCAGCAGCCGGGACAGGGTTGCACCCCTCCACTTT. It specifies CASSRDRVAPLHF.

This clone was observed a few times. The chain employs TRBV30 and TRBJ1-2, with D tentatively TRBD1 (5 bases). This CDR3 spans 11 amino acids. The V gene's germline CDR1 is GTSNPN and CDR2 SVGIG (reference sequence). The ends were cut back, 2 bases at V and 7 bases at J, with 8 bases in the middle. CDR3 sequence reads: CAWSPGSGYTF. In DNA form, the CDR3 reads TGTGCCTGGAGTCCAGGGAGTGGCTACACCTTC.

This clone was seen more than once but under ten times. The rearrangement joins TRBV5-6 to TRBJ1-6; 12 nucleotides line up with TRBD1. The CDR3 has 15 amino acids. J gave up 9 bases and V 4 bases, and 5 bases lay outside the gene matches. Per the germline V gene, CDR1 is SGHDT and CDR2 is YYEEEE. CDR3 nucleotide sequence: TGTGCCAGCAGCCTTCCGGGACAGGGGGCTTCACCCCTCCACTTT. Its translation is CASSLPGQGASPLHF. The variable domain in full, completed from reference TRBV5-6 and TRBJ1-6, reads DAGVTQSPTHLIKTRGQQVTLRCSPKSGHDTVSWYQQALGQGPQFIFQYYEEEERQRGNFPDRFSGHQFPNYSSELNVNALLLGDSALYLCASSLPGQGASPLHFGNGTRLTVT.

The chain uses TRBV2 and TRBJ1-1; unclear D gene. The germline V and J ends were trimmed by 4 bases and 1 base, with 7 bases remaining between them. CDR1 is SNHLY, CDR2 FYNNEI, per germline. This CDR3 spans 13 amino acids. The CDR3 DNA reads TGTGCCAGCAGTGGACAACAGAACACTGAAGCTTTCTTT. Encoded protein: CASSGQQNTEAFF.

V gene TRBV4-3 combines with J gene TRBJ2-2; 9 bases agree with TRBD1. Per the germline V gene, CDR1 is LGHNA and CDR2 is YSLEER. Trimming took 0 bases from V and 7 from J; bases not matched to a gene: 6. This CDR3 region has 16 residues. The chain's CDR3 is CASSQEAGQGNGELFF. The DNA for the CDR3 is TGCGCCAGCAGCCAAGAAGCGGGACAGGGTAACGGGGAGCTGTTTTTT.

This clone was found once. The chain uses TRBV29-1 and TRBJ1-1; D gene uncertain. Germline V CDR1 and CDR2: SQVTM, ANQGSEA. V dropped 5 bases and J dropped 1 base, with 11 bases sitting between them. This CDR3 comprises 13 residues. This CDR3 reads CSVSPWSNTEAFF. For the CDR3, the DNA is TGCAGCGTTTCTCCTTGGTCGAACACTGAAGCTTTCTTT.

This clone has a handful of counts. This rearrangement joins TRBV9 to TRBJ2-7; D ambiguous. Germline lookup yields CDR1 SGDLS and CDR2 YYNGEE. This CDR3 is 14 amino acids long. Trimming shortened V by 0 bases and J by 5 bases, and 12 bases separated the two germline ends. The CDR3 region is CASSVGVPSHEQYF. The DNA of the CDR3 is TGTGCCAGCAGCGTAGGAGTGCCCTCTCACGAGCAGTACTTC. Variable domain in full (rest from reference TRBV9 and TRBJ2-7): DSGVTQTPKHLITATGQRVTLRCSPRSGDLSVYWYQQSLDQGLQFLIQYYNGEERAKGNILERFSAQQFPDLHSELNLSSLELGDSALYFCASSVGVPSHEQYFGPGTRLTVT.

This clone was observed a handful of times. This chain joins TRBV10-3 and TRBJ2-3, with 8 positions matching TRBD1. CDR1 ENHRY and CDR2 SYGVKD come from the germline V gene. CDR3 length: 16 residues. Germline trimming cut 4 bases from V and 2 bases from J; bases unmatched to any gene: 8. The CDR3 DNA follows: TGTGCCATCAGTGGCGACCAGGGGGCGCACACAGATACGCAGTATTTT. Protein sequence: CAISGDQGAHTDTQYF.

This chain's CDR3 is CASRDRGNSDTQYF. The CDR3 nucleotides read TGTGCCAGCCGGGACAGGGGTAACTCAGATACGCAGTATTTT. The chain combines TRBV2 with TRBJ2-3; 10 bases agree with TRBD1. The CDR3 loop spans 14 amino acids. The germline CDR1 and CDR2 sequences are SNHLY and FYNNEI. After removal of 8 bases from V and 4 bases from J, the junction contained 6 bases not matched to a gene.

The rearrangement uses TRBV27 and TRBJ1-5; D is unresolved. The germline V gene has CDR1 MNHEY and CDR2 SMNVEV (reference sequence). V was trimmed by 2 bases and J by 6 bases, leaving 11 bases between them. The CDR3 consists of 14 residues. Here the CDR3 reads CASSLLGSIQPQHF. Written as DNA, the CDR3 is TGTGCCAGCAGTTTACTGGGTAGTATTCAGCCCCAGCATTTT.